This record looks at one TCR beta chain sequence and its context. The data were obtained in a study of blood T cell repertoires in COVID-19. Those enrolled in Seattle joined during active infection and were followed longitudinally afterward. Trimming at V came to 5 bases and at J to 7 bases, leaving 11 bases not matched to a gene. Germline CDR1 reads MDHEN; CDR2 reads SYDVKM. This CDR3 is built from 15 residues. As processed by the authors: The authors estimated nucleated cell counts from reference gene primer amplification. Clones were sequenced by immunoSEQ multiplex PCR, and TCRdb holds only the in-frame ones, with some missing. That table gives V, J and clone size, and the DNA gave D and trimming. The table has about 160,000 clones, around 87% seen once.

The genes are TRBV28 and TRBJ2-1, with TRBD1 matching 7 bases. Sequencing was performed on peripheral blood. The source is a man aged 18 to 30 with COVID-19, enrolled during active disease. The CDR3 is CASSDREQIANEQFF. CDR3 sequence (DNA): TGTGCCAGCAGTGACAGGGAACAAATAGCGAATGAGCAGTTCTTC.